The 16 T cell receptor beta chains listed next were all sequenced from one sample in a study of Graves' ophthalmopathy and Graves' hyperthyroidism. RNA transcripts were the template, and TCR beta CDR3 regions were amplified from them. HTBI-primed first-round RT-PCR preceded second-round multiplex PCR. In TCRdb, the multiplex PCR reads were re-called with MiXCR into one record per CDR3 protein. The data contain fewer than 400,000 distinct CDR3 sequences, around 19% of them singletons. Specimen: peripheral blood. These receptors were obtained from a young woman with Graves' ophthalmopathy.

This clonotype has at least ten counts. This chain joins TRBV6-2 or TRBV6-3 and TRBJ1-1; D ambiguous. The CDR3 covers 15 residues. V shed 0 bases and J shed 0 bases, with 8 bases lying between them. Germline loops: CDR1 MNHEY, CDR2 SVGEGT. CDR3 sequence reads: CASSYSRTLNTEAFF. CDR3 in DNA: TGTGCCAGCAGTTACTCGAGGACTCTGAACACTGAAGCTTTCTTT.

This clonotype was counted many times. The V and J genes are TRBV2 and TRBJ2-5, with D perhaps matching TRBD1 (6 bases). This CDR3 spans 15 amino acids. Germline CDR1 is SNHLY and CDR2 is FYNNEI. V was pared by 4 bases and J by 1 base, with 13 bases between. The DNA for the CDR3 is TGTGCCAGCAGTGGGGGACAATCAGTCCAAGAGACCCAGTACTTC. Its translation is CASSGGQSVQETQYF.

The chain combines TRBV4-2 with TRBJ1-1, with 12 bases fitting TRBD1. The germline V gene encodes CDR1 LGHNA and CDR2 YNFKEQ. The trim removed 1 base at V and 3 bases at J, leaving 12 bases unmatched. The CDR3 is 19 residues long. CDR3 loop: CASSQGDRGRFQLDTEAFF. CDR3 in DNA: TGTGCCAGCAGCCAAGGGGACAGGGGGCGCTTTCAATTGGACACTGAAGCTTTCTTT.

This clonotype was counted at least ten times. This chain connects TRBV28 to TRBJ2-7; 10 bases agree with TRBD1. CDR1 is MDHEN and CDR2 is SYDVKM in the germline V gene. Trimming took 5 bases from V and 3 from J; bases not matched to a gene: 10. This CDR3 has 16 amino acids. The CDR3 sequence is CASSRPKTGGSYEQYF. In DNA, the CDR3 is TGTGCCAGCAGTCGCCCCAAGACAGGGGGCAGCTACGAGCAGTACTTC.

The V gene is TRBV3-1, the J gene TRBJ2-5; 7 bases map to TRBD1. CDR3 length: 14 amino acids. The germline gives CDR1 LGHDT, CDR2 YNNKEL (reference sequence). With V trimmed by 1 base and J by 4 bases, 3 bases remained unmatched. CDR3 amino acids: CASSQGWDRETQYF. In DNA, the CDR3 is TGTGCCAGCAGCCAAGGTTGGGACAGAGAGACCCAGTACTTC.

At least ten counts were recorded for this clonotype. This chain connects TRBV28 to TRBJ1-1, with TRBD1 as a possible D gene (5 bases). Germline values: CDR1 MDHEN, CDR2 SYDVKM. CDR3 length: 15 residues. V lost 5 bases and J 5 bases, leaving 18 bases between the germline ends. CDR3 protein: CASSDWGGEETEAFF. In nucleotides, the CDR3 is TGTGCCAGCAGTGATTGGGGGGGGGAGGAAACTGAAGCTTTCTTT.

This clonotype was picked up many times. This chain links TRBV20-1 with TRBJ1-5; no clear D. Germline loops: CDR1 DFQATT, CDR2 SNEGSKA (reference sequence). CDR3 length equals 12 residues. CDR3 in amino acids: CSIPLGNQPQHF. CDR3 nucleotides: TGCAGCATCCCTCTCGGCAATCAGCCCCAGCATTTT.

This clonotype has ten or more counts. The chain recombines TRBV20-1 with TRBJ1-2; D uncertain. V was shortened by 6 bases and J by 5 bases, with 13 bases between the two germline ends. This CDR3 has 12 amino acids. Germline values: CDR1 DFQATT, CDR2 SNEGSKA (reference sequence). The CDR3 region is CSADLRGYGYTF. Here the CDR3 DNA reads TGCAGTGCCGACCTACGGGGATATGGCTACACCTTC.

This clonotype has a count of ten or more. The V gene is TRBV6-2 or TRBV6-3, the J gene TRBJ2-7; D remains ambiguous. Germline loops: CDR1 MNHEY, CDR2 SVGEGT. Trimming removed 7 bases from V and 2 bases from J, with 12 bases in between. The CDR3 extends over 13 amino acids. Written as DNA, the CDR3 is TGTGCCAGCATGGAACTTTCCCCCTACGAGCAGTACTTC. As protein: CASMELSPYEQYF.

This clonotype showed up many times. The genes are TRBV5-5 and TRBJ2-5, with D possibly being TRBD2 (5 bases). V was shortened by 1 base and J by 3 bases, with 10 bases between the two germline ends. Germline V gene sequence: CDR1 SGHKS, CDR2 YYEKEE (reference sequence). This CDR3 region has 14 residues. CDR3 amino acids: CASSLFGNEETQYF. The CDR3 DNA reads as TGTGCCAGCAGCTTGTTCGGGAACGAAGAGACCCAGTACTTC.

This clonotype was counted ten times or more. J is TRBJ2-2 and V is TRBV20-1; TRBD2 matches at 11 bases. Germline values: CDR1 DFQATT, CDR2 SNEGSKA (reference sequence). The CDR3 length is 14 residues. J was trimmed by 5 bases and V by 7 bases; bases with no gene match: 6. CDR3: CSGPVAGGTGELFF. The CDR3, as DNA: TGCAGTGGGCCCGTAGCGGGGGGGACCGGGGAGCTGTTTTTT.

This chain joins TRBV6-2 or TRBV6-3 and TRBJ2-7, with D possibly being TRBD2 (5 bases). The CDR3 contains 15 residues. Germline V CDR1 and CDR2: MNHEY, SVGEGT. Trimming left V 8 bases short and J 2 bases short, with 19 bases between. In DNA, the CDR3 is TGTGCCAGCTCGAGTTGGCCTAGCCTAACCTACGAGCAGTACTTC. This codes for CASSSWPSLTYEQYF.

This clonotype was recorded many times. The chain recombines TRBV6-2 or TRBV6-3 with TRBJ2-7; D ambiguous. Germline V gene data show CDR1 as MNHEY and CDR2 as SVGEGT. With 6 bases removed from V and 3 bases from J, the gap between germline ends came to 12 bases. The CDR3 consists of 13 residues. The CDR3: CASSLTRFYEQYF. The DNA of the CDR3 is TGTGCCAGCAGCTTGACTCGATTCTACGAGCAGTACTTC.

This clonotype appeared many times. The chain couples TRBV30 to TRBJ1-1; D unclear. Germline loops: CDR1 GTSNPN, CDR2 SVGIG (reference sequence). Trimming left V 4 bases short and J 2 bases short, with 11 bases between. CDR3 length: 13 residues. CDR3 protein: CAWNKGFNTEAFF. The CDR3 DNA follows: TGTGCCTGGAATAAGGGATTTAACACTGAAGCTTTCTTT.

This clonotype was found many times. Because it lacks the conserved phenylalanine or tryptophan at the end, this CDR3 is likely a read error. This chain uses TRBV30 with TRBJ1-1; D gene unclear. Trimming removed 3 bases at V and 10 bases at J, with 15 bases between. The CDR3 runs 12 residues. The germline V gene encodes CDR1 GTSNPN and CDR2 SVGIG (reference sequence). The CDR3 DNA reads as TGTGCCTGGAGGAACCCCTCCAGCCGAGCTTTCGTT. It specifies CAWRNPSSRAFV.

This clonotype was recorded many times. The chain links TRBV12-3 or TRBV12-4 to TRBJ1-6; TRBD1 might be the D (5 bases). CDR3 length equals 14 residues. Deletions cut 8 bases from V and 7 bases from J, with 15 bases between. The CDR3 nucleotides are TGTGCCAGCGGTATAGCAGGGTCCAATTCACCCCTCCACTTT. It specifies CASGIAGSNSPLHF.